This TCR beta chain was retrieved from a study of blood T cell repertoires in COVID-19. V gave up 6 bases and J gave up 6 bases, with 18 bases separating them. The germline V gene has CDR1 LGHDT and CDR2 YNNKEL (reference sequence). CDR3 length equals 14 residues. Sequenced by immunoSEQ multiplex PCR; TCRdb stores in-frame clones only, minus some. Of 35,000 to 50,000 clones listed, more than 65% are singletons. The origin of this receptor is a woman aged 70 to 79 with acute or convalescent COVID-19. V usage is TRBV3-1 (or the pseudogene TRBV3-2) and J usage is TRBJ2-7, with D perhaps matching TRBD2 (6 bases). The material sequenced was peripheral blood. The CDR3 reads CASSPPSGGIEQYF. CDR3 DNA: TGTGCCAGCAGTCCTCCGTCGGGCGGGATCGAGCAGTACTTC.